This TCR beta chain was identified in a study of T-cell reconstitution after alpha-beta-depleted transplantation in children (dated by TCRdb to the mid-2010s). Background for the entire study: Using TCR repertoire profiling, the study quantitatively followed how T-cell immune reconstitution unfolded in children after TCRalphabeta/CD19-depleted allogeneic hematopoietic cell transplantation. Study-wide conclusions, independent of this receptor: Apparently early alphabetaT-cell count recovery about two months after transplant reportedly relied on only several hundred rapidly expanded clones derived from non-depleted graft cells. Hyperexpanded clone frequencies declined over subsequent months; after one year, T-cell counts and TCRbeta diversity were mostly attributed to newly produced T cells. In some patients, the high TCRbeta diversity seen at day 60 was put down to recipient T cells and intrathymic progenitors that had survived conditioning.

Receptors were amplified or captured by PCR. This sample was sequenced with an Illumina HiSeq 2500. TCR libraries were prepared with molecular barcoding, using unique molecular identifiers to normalize TCRbeta repertoire quantification. Through fastp at Q25 and MiXCR, TCRdb rebuilt clones from the public reads, retaining in-frame beta chains. A single entry per CDR3 protein holds the most common genes and DNA from its merged rows. Here the sample has hundreds of thousands of distinct CDR3 sequences; 10% occur a single time. The ten largest clonotypes hold around 2% of the sample. Note on this clonotype: Which antigen it targets is not known. Per-base qualities were not stored, and no clone one base away is much larger.

The sample's treatment or condition label is to be understood as: allogeneic hematopoietic cell transplantation with graft depleted of TCRalphabeta T cells and CD19 B cells. The children who served as transplant recipients had been given grafts of TCRalphabeta/CD19-depleted allogeneic hematopoietic cells. The germline V gene (reference sequence) provides CDR1 MNHEY and CDR2 SMNVEV. V is shortened by 4 bases, J by 6 bases, and the region joining them spans 18 bases. Counted from cysteine to phenylalanine, this CDR3 has 15 amino acids. The only DNA kept is the CDR3, 45 bases in frame from the first base.

Sequenced here: PBMCs, sampled before TCRalphabeta/CD19-depleted stem cell transplant. The V gene is TRBV27 and the J gene is TRBJ1-1; the D gene assignment is ambiguous. This clonotype was obtained from a child younger than 10 with inherited bone marrow failure, due to receive a stem cell transplant. DNA sequence: TGTGCCAGCAGTTCTCCGATAGCTGGTATGCCTGAAGCTTTCTTT. Protein translation: CASSSPIAGMPEAFF.